The present TCR beta chain was sequenced within a study of shared clonotypes between healthy human individuals. This clone has just a few counts. Its matching antigen is unknown. Only in-frame clones appear in the TCRdb table, and some are missing; sequencing was by immunoSEQ multiplex PCR. The table lists about 2.4 million clones, approximately 93% of them singletons. Overall study findings and caveats: Roughly 5% of naive CD4 clonotypes were shared across several donors.

This CDR3 has 15 residues. V dropped 5 bases and J dropped 2 bases, with 13 bases sitting between them. Germline V gene sequence: CDR1 LNHDA, CDR2 SQIVND (reference sequence). Naive CD45RA+ and memory CD45RA-negative subsets were split from CD4+ cells. Specimen: naive CD4+ T cells from PBMCs. The subset here: CD45RA+ positively selected. The V gene is TRBV19, the J gene TRBJ1-5; possible D gene TRBD1, 6 bases. This TCR came from a young man in good health. Some clones in this sample may be carry-over from other donors' samples. The DNA of the CDR3 is TGTGCCAGTAGTCTAAAGGGGGGAGGCAATCAGCCCCAGCATTTT. It codes for CASSLKGGGNQPQHF.